This note documents a single T cell receptor beta chain sequence. The data derive from a study of blood T cell repertoires in COVID-19. Study-level information: Material from acute and convalescent COVID-19 was sourced from the United States, Italy and Spain. PBMCs, B-cell-depleted T cells, or T cells provided the cDNA or gDNA that made up the material.

In the source study's methods: Reference gene primer amplification yielded estimated nucleated cell counts. Only in-frame clones appear in the TCRdb table, and some are missing; sequencing was by immunoSEQ multiplex PCR. For V, J and clone size, that table is used; D and trimming come from the DNA. The sample lists some 200,000 clones, more than 75% seen once, with approximately 12% in the top ten. The CDR3 has 13 residues. Between the trimmed V and J ends, which lost 11 bases and 0 bases, there was a span of 13 bases. Seattle-derived patients entered the study during active infection and were followed longitudinally.

This receptor was taken from a woman in her sixties or seventies with COVID-19, enrolled during active disease. V gene TRBV12-3 or TRBV12-4 combines with J gene TRBJ2-5; unclear D gene. Sequenced input: peripheral blood. CDR3 DNA sequence: TGTGCCTCATCCCCCGGGTACCAAGAGACCCAGTACTTC. This encodes CASSPGYQETQYF.